The sequence of this T cell receptor beta chain was determined in a study of cytomegalovirus exposure and HLA in healthy donors. The study's findings and limits: A link between a missense DCLRE1C variant and TCR beta V- and J-gene trimming emerged from a later analysis.

This clone was found a few times. The antigen is undetermined. PCR involved 60 Vbeta and 13 Jbeta primers. Here immunoSEQ multiplex PCR was the method, and the copy in TCRdb shows in-frame clones only, minus some. The table lists 95,000 to 150,000 clones, approximately 15% of them singletons. Germline V lookup: CDR1 GTSNPN, CDR2 SVGIG (reference sequence). After removal of 4 bases from V and 3 bases from J, the junction contained 5 bases not matched to a gene. The CDR3 covers 14 residues. The TCR was taken from a young woman in good health and CMV-seronegative. Sequencing was performed on PBMCs. V gene TRBV30 combines with J gene TRBJ2-1, with 8 bases identical to TRBD1. The DNA of the CDR3 is TGTGCCTGGACCAAACAGGGGGGCTACAATGAGCAGTTCTTC. Translation gives CAWTKQGGYNEQFF.